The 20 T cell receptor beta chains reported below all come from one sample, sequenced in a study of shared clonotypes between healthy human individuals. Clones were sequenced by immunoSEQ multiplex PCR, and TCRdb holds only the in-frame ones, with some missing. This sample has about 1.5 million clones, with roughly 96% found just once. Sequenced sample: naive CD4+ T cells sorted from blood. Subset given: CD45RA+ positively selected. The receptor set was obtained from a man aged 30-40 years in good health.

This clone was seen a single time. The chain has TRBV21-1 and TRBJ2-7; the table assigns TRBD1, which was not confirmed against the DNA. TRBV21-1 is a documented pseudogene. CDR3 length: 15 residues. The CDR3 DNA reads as TGTGCCAGCAGCAGGGGCCCCCTGGGCTCCTACGAGCAGTACTTC. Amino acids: CASSRGPLGSYEQYF.

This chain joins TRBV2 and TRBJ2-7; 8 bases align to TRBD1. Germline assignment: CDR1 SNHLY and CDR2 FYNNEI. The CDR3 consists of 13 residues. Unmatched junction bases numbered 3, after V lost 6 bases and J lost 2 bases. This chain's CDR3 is CASRRTGTYEQYF. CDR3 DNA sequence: TGTGCCAGCAGGCGGACAGGGACCTACGAGCAGTACTTC.

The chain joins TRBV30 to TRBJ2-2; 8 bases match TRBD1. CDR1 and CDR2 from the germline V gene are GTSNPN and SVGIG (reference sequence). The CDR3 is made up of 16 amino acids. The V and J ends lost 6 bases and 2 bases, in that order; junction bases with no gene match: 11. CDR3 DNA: TGTGCCTGCAATCCGTACAGGGGGATTAACACCGGGGAGCTGTTTTTT. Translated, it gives CACNPYRGINTGELFF.

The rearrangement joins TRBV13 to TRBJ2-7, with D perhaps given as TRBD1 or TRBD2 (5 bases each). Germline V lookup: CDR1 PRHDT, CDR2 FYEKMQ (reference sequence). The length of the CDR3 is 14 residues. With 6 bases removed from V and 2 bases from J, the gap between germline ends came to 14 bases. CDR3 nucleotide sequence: TGTGCCAGCAGTTACCCCGGGACGCCCTACGAGCAGTACTTC. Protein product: CASSYPGTPYEQYF.

The CDR3 loop is CASSPRGGREQYF. The CDR3 DNA reads TGTGCCAGCAGTCCTCGAGGGGGGCGCGAGCAGTACTTC. The chain uses TRBV5-4 and TRBJ2-7; possibly TRBD1 or TRBD2 for D (6 bases each). CDR3 length: 13 residues. V was pared by 5 bases and J by 6 bases, with 15 bases between. Germline values: CDR1 SGHNT, CDR2 YYREEE (reference sequence).

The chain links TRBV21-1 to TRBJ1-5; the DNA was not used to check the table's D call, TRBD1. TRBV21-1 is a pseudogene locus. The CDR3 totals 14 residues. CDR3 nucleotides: TGTGCCAGCAGCCCCCCTTGCAAGGGGGAGCCCCAGCATTTT. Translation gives CASSPPCKGEPQHF.

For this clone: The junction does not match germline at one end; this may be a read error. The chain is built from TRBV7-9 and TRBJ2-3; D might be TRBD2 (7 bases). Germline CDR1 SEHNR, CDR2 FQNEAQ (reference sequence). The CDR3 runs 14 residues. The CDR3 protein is CASSIAGGPDTQYF. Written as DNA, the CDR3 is TGTGCCAGCAGCATAGCCGGGGGGCCAGATACGCAGTATTTT. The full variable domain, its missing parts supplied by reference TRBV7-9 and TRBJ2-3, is DTGVSQNPRHKITKRGQNVTFRCDPISEHNRLYWYRQTLGQGPEFLTYFQNEAQLEKSRLLSDRFSAERPKGSFSTLEIQRTEQGDSAMYLCASSIAGGPDTQYFGPGTRLTVL.

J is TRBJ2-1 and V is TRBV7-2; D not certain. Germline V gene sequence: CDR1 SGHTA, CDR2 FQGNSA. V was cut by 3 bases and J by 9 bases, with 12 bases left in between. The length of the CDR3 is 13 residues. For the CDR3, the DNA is TGTGCCAGCAGCTTTCACAATTCGGTTGAGCAGTTCTTC. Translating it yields CASSFHNSVEQFF. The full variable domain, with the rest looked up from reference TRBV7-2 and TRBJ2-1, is GAGVSQSPSNKVTEKGKDVELRCDPISGHTALYWYRQSLGQGLEFLIYFQGNSAPDKSGLPSDRFSAERTGGSVSTLTIQRTQQEDSAVYLCASSFHNSVEQFFGPGTRLTVL.

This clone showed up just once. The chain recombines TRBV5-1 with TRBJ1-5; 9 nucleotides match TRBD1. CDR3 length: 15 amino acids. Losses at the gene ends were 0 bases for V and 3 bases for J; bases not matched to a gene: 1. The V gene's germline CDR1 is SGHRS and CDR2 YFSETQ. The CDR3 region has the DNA TGCGCCAGCAGCTTGGGGACAGGGGACAATCAGCCCCAGCATTTT. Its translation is CASSLGTGDNQPQHF.

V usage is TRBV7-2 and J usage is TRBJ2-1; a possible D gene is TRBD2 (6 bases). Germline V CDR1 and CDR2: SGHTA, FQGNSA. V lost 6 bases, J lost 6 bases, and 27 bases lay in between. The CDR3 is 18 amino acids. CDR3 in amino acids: CASRPRGAGRVRGNEQFF. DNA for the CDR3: TGTGCCAGCAGACCGAGGGGTGCGGGAAGGGTACGGGGCAATGAGCAGTTCTTC.

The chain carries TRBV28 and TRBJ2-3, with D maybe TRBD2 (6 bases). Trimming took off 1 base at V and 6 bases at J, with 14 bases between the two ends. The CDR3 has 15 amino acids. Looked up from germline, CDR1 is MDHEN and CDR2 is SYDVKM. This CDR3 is CASSLYGLLADTQYF. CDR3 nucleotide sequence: TGTGCCAGCAGTTTATACGGACTCCTAGCGGATACGCAGTATTTT.

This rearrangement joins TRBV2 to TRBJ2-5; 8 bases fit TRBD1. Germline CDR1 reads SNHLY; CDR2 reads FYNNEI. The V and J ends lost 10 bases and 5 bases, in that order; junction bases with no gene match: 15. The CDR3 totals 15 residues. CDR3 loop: CATEKTGGRSETQYF. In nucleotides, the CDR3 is TGTGCCACCGAAAAAACAGGGGGGAGGAGTGAGACCCAGTACTTC.

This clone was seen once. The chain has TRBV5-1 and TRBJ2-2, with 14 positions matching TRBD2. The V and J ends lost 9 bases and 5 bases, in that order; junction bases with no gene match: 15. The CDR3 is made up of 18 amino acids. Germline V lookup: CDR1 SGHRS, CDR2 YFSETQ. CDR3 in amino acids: CATSRGQGTSGGTGELFF. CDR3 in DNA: TGCGCCACCTCCAGAGGACAGGGGACTAGCGGGGGTACCGGGGAGCTGTTTTTT. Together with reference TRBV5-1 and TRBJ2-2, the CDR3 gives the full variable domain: KAGVTQTPRYLIKTRGQQVTLSCSPISGHRSVSWYQQTPGQGLQFLFEYFSETQRNKGNFPGRFSGRQFSNSRSEMNVSTLELGDSALYLCATSRGQGTSGGTGELFFGEGSRLTVL.

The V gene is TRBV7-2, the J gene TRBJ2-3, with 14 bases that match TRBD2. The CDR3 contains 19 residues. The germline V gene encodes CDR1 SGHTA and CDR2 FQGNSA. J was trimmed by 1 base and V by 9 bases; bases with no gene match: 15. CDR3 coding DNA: TGTGCCAGTAGATCGAGTCGGACTAGCGGGAGGCCGGGCACAGATACGCAGTATTTT. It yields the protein CASRSSRTSGRPGTDTQYF.

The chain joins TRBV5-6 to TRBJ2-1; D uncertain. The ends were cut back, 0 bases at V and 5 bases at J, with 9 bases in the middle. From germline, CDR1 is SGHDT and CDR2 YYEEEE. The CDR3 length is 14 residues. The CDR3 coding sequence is TGTGCCAGCAGCTTGGGGGCGACCCACAATGAGCAGTTCTTC. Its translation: CASSLGATHNEQFF.

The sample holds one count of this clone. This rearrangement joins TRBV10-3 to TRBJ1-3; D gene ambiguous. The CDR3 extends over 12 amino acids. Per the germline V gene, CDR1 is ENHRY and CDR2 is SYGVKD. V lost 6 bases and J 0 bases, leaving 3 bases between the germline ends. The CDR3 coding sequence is TGTGCCATCAGGAACTCTGGAAACACCATATATTTT. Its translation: CAIRNSGNTIYF.

The DNA for the CDR3 is TGTGCCAGCAGCTTCAGGTTCCAACGGGAGACCCAGTACTTC. The encoded protein is CASSFRFQRETQYF. The chain employs TRBV5-4 and TRBJ2-5, with D unclear. The CDR3 consists of 14 residues. The germline CDR1 and CDR2 sequences are SGHNT and YYREEE (reference sequence). The V end was cut by 2 bases, the J end by 5 bases, with 13 bases between.

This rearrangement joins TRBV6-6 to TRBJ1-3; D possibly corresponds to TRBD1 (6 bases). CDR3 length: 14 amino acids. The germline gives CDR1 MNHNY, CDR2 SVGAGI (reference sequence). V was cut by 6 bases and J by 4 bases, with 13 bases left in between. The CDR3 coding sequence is TGTGCCAGCAGCGACGCCGGGGGCGGAAACACCATATATTTT. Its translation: CASSDAGGGNTIYF.

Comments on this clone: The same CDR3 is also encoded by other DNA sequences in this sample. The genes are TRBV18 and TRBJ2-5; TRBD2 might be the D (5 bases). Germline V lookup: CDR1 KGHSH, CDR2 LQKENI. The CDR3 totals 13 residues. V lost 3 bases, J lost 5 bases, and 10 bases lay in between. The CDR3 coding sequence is TGTGCCAGCTCACCCCCTAGCTGGGAGACCCAGTACTTC. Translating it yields CASSPPSWETQYF.

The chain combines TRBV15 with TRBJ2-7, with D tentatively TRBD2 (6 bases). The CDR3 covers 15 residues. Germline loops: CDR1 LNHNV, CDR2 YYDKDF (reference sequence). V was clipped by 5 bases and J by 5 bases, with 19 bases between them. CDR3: CATSPRGVSVHEQYF. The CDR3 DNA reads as TGTGCCACCAGCCCGCGCGGGGTTTCTGTCCACGAGCAGTACTTC.